This TCR beta chain was captured in a study of cytomegalovirus exposure and HLA in healthy donors. Study information: Unique TCR beta sequences numbering approximately 120 million came from approximately 180 million T cells in an earlier analysis.

Points from the study as a whole: The authors enumerated 150 to 200 TCR beta chains as linked to cytomegalovirus.

Primers: 60 Vbeta forward and 13 Jbeta reverse. Clones were sequenced by immunoSEQ multiplex PCR, and TCRdb holds only the in-frame ones, with some missing. The table records 210,000 or so clones, about 80% of them present only once. Of note for this clone: Antigen specificity is unknown.

This CDR3 is 16 amino acids long. J was trimmed by 0 bases and V by 4 bases; bases with no gene match: 5. CDR1 and CDR2 (germline): LGHNA, YSLEER. Input material: PBMCs. The TCR was taken from a girl aged 5-17 years in good health and CMV-seronegative. V usage is TRBV4-3 and J usage is TRBJ2-3, with 9 bases lining up with TRBD2. CDR3 residues: CASSLGTSSSTDTQYF. CDR3 nucleotide sequence: TGCGCCAGCAGCCTAGGGACTAGCAGTAGCACAGATACGCAGTATTTT.